The T cell receptor (beta chain) under discussion was sequenced for a study of blood T cell repertoires in COVID-19. Study overall: Researchers got acute and convalescent COVID-19 samples from the United States, Italy and Spain. T cells, B-cell-depleted T cells, or PBMCs provided the cDNA or gDNA that served as material.

Deletions cut 7 bases from V and 1 base from J, with 10 bases between. The CDR3 has 13 residues. Germline CDR1 reads SEHNR; CDR2 reads FQNEAQ (reference sequence). Authors' analysis steps: Estimated nucleated cell counts came from reference gene primer amplification. Clones were sequenced by immunoSEQ multiplex PCR, and TCRdb holds only the in-frame ones, with some missing. V, J and clone size were drawn from that table, and D and trimming were deduced from the DNA. The sample yields under 85,000 clones, around four fifths seen once. Specimen: peripheral blood. J is TRBJ1-1 and V is TRBV7-9; D might be TRBD1 (5 bases). The receptor was isolated from a human donor in a cohort sampled during active COVID-19. CDR3 sequence reads: CASIGDWNTEAFF. CDR3 nucleotide sequence: TGTGCCAGCATTGGGGACTGGAACACTGAAGCTTTCTTT.